This T cell receptor beta chain was sequenced for a study of T cells in tumors after PD-1 blockade. The protocol was immunoSEQ multiplex PCR, while the TCRdb copy is restricted to in-frame clones and leaves out a portion. The sample yields some 11,000 clones, 60% to 70% seen once. This CDR3 is 11 amino acids long. V lost 3 bases to trimming and J lost 6 bases, with 4 bases between them. Germline V gene data show CDR1 as SGHDT and CDR2 as YYEEEE. The chain uses TRBV5-6 and TRBJ2-1; D is uncertain. The starting material was tumor tissue, obtained before anti-PD-1 treatment. The TCR comes from a human donor with basal cell carcinoma. In DNA form, the CDR3 reads TGTGCCAGCAGCTCCCGCAATGAGCAGTTCTTC. Translated, it gives CASSSRNEQFF.